The next 22 T cell receptor beta chains were all read from a single sample in a study of PD-L1 blockade in urothelial cancer. The data were produced by immunoSEQ multiplex PCR, yet TCRdb's version contains in-frame clones alone and is incomplete. The sample gives over 25,000 clones, roughly 83% of which show up once; 3% to 4% is in the top ten. Time point described: peripheral blood 6 weeks after treatment start. Sequences were derived from PBMCs, sampled around atezolizumab (anti-PD-L1) treatment. The receptors come from a man between 65 and 79 years old with urothelial cancer.

The gene calls are TRBV6-1 and TRBJ2-1; 7 bases are shared with TRBD2. After removal of 4 bases from V and 7 bases from J, the junction contained 10 bases not matched to a gene. The CDR3 totals 15 residues. The germline gives CDR1 MNHNS, CDR2 SASEGT. The CDR3 nucleotides are TGTGCCAGCAGTGGCCCTGTGGGAGGGTGGAATGAGCAGTTCTTC. Amino acid sequence: CASSGPVGGWNEQFF.

V gene TRBV5-5 combines with J gene TRBJ1-5; no clear D. Trimming took 0 bases from V and 1 from J, leaving 11 bases between them. Germline CDR1 reads SGHKS; CDR2 reads YYEKEE (reference sequence). The length of the CDR3 is 16 residues. CDR3 DNA: TGTGCCAGCAGCTTGGAGGGAGGATGGAGCAATCAGCCCCAGCATTTT. Translated, it gives CASSLEGGWSNQPQHF.

This clone has a single count. The gene calls are TRBV4-3 and TRBJ2-7, with 8 bases fitting TRBD2. J gave up 2 bases and V 0 bases, and 6 bases lay outside the gene matches. The germline V gene encodes CDR1 LGHNA and CDR2 YSLEER. CDR3 size: 16 residues. CDR3 protein: CASSQDYVGGAYEQYF. CDR3 bases: TGCGCCAGCAGCCAAGATTACGTCGGGGGGGCCTACGAGCAGTACTTC.

The V and J genes are TRBV10-3 and TRBJ1-4; D possibly corresponds to TRBD1 (6 bases). The CDR3 spans 13 residues. The germline gives CDR1 ENHRY, CDR2 SYGVKD. Trimming took 8 bases from V and 5 from J, leaving 12 bases between them. The CDR3 bases are TGTGCCATCGGGGGGGCAGCAAATGAAAAACTGTTTTTT. This gives the protein CAIGGAANEKLFF.

The chain uses TRBV9 and TRBJ2-2; TRBD2 might be the D (5 bases). CDR1 and CDR2 (germline): SGDLS, YYNGEE. The CDR3 has 14 residues. V lost 3 bases to trimming and J lost 1 base, with 7 bases between them. CDR3 sequence (DNA): TGTGCCAGCAGCGGGACTCTGAACACCGGGGAGCTGTTTTTT. Translation gives CASSGTLNTGELFF.

The chain is built from TRBV11-2 and TRBJ2-7, with a tentative D call TRBD2 (6 bases). The CDR3 is made up of 15 amino acids. The ends were cut back, 1 base at V and 3 bases at J, with 13 bases in the middle. The germline V gene has CDR1 SGHAT and CDR2 FQNNGV. The CDR3 DNA is TGTGCCAGCAGCTTAGGTCCACTAGCAAACTACGAGCAGTACTTC. It yields the protein CASSLGPLANYEQYF.

J is TRBJ2-1 and V is TRBV4-3, with 9 bases matching TRBD2. V lost 2 bases to trimming and J lost 1 base; unmatched junction nucleotides: 15. The CDR3 sequence is 20 residues long. Germline V gene data show CDR1 as LGHNA and CDR2 as YSLEER. The CDR3 nucleotides are TGCGCCAGCAGCCAATGGCGAATAGCGGGAGTTGGGGGGTCCTACAATGAGCAGTTCTTC. It specifies CASSQWRIAGVGGSYNEQFF.

This clone is medium-sized (0.01 to 0.1%). The genes are TRBV4-3 and TRBJ1-2; TRBD1 matches 9 bases. The ends lost 4 bases at V and 6 bases at J; junction bases unmatched: 6. Germline assignment: CDR1 LGHNA and CDR2 YSLEER. This CDR3 is 14 amino acids long. CDR3 in amino acids: CASSRDRVGDGYTF. The DNA of the CDR3 is TGCGCCAGCAGCCGGGACAGGGTAGGGGATGGCTACACCTTC.

This clone has just a few counts. The chain employs TRBV18 and TRBJ1-1; TRBD1 might be the D (5 bases). Germline V gene sequence: CDR1 KGHSH, CDR2 LQKENI. V lost 2 bases, J lost 1 base, and 14 bases lay in between. This CDR3 spans 16 amino acids. DNA for the CDR3: TGTGCCAGCTCACCATCCGGGGGATCGGCGAACACTGAAGCTTTCTTT. Its protein product is CASSPSGGSANTEAFF.

This clone was picked up a small number of times. The J gene is TRBJ1-1, the V gene TRBV18, with D maybe TRBD1 (6 bases). V was trimmed by 6 bases and J by 10 bases, leaving 18 bases between them. There are 13 residues in the CDR3. Per germline, CDR1 KGHSH and CDR2 LQKENI. The CDR3 nucleotides are TGTGCCAGCTCGGCGGGGGCGAGGGGGATAGCTTTCTTT. This translates into CASSAGARGIAFF.

The rearrangement uses TRBV11-3 and TRBJ2-2; a weak D match, TRBD1 (5 bases). The germline V gene encodes CDR1 SGHNT and CDR2 YENEEA. V dropped 4 bases and J dropped 4 bases, with 7 bases sitting between them. CDR3 size: 13 residues. The CDR3 bases are TGTGCCAGCAGCTCCAGGGCCACCGGGGAGCTGTTTTTT. As protein: CASSSRATGELFF. Using reference TRBV11-3 and TRBJ2-2 for the parts outside the CDR3, the full variable domain is EAGVVQSPRYKIIEKKQPVAFWCNPISGHNTLYWYLQNLGQGPELLIRYENEEAVDDSQLPKDRFSAERLKGVDSTLKIQPAELGDSAVYLCASSSRATGELFFGEGSRLTVL.

This chain links TRBV7-6 with TRBJ1-3; 9 nucleotides line up with TRBD1. Trimming removed 5 bases from V and 4 bases from J; junction bases left unmatched: 9. The CDR3 extends over 16 amino acids. Germline V gene sequence: CDR1 SGHVS, CDR2 FNYEAQ. CDR3 sequence (DNA): TGTGCCAGCAGCCGACTCACAGGGGGCGGAGGAAACACCATATATTTT. It translates to CASSRLTGGGGNTIYF.

This rearrangement joins TRBV5-1 to TRBJ1-1; the match to TRBD1 covers 7 bases. CDR3 length: 14 residues. The V and J ends lost 3 bases and 4 bases, in that order; junction bases with no gene match: 6. Germline V lookup: CDR1 SGHRS, CDR2 YFSETQ. The CDR3 nucleotides read TGCGCCAGCAGCTCACAGGGGACGGGCACTGAAGCTTTCTTT. This encodes CASSSQGTGTEAFF.

The chain links TRBV25-1 to TRBJ2-2, with unresolved D. Germline V lookup: CDR1 MGHDK, CDR2 SYGVNS. CDR3 size: 11 residues. Trimming removed 5 bases from V and 11 bases from J, with 9 bases in between. In DNA form, the CDR3 reads TGTGCCAGCAGTCCAGGTTATGAGCTGTTTTTT. It is translated as CASSPGYELFF.

V is TRBV11-3 and J is TRBJ2-5, with 8 bases that match TRBD2. J gave up 3 bases and V 5 bases, and 5 bases lay outside the gene matches. From germline, CDR1 is SGHNT and CDR2 YENEEA. The CDR3 loop spans 14 amino acids. The CDR3 coding sequence is TGTGCCAGCAGCCCGGAACTAGCGGAAGAGACCCAGTACTTC. This translates into CASSPELAEETQYF. The full variable domain, completed using reference TRBV11-3 and TRBJ2-5, is EAGVVQSPRYKIIEKKQPVAFWCNPISGHNTLYWYLQNLGQGPELLIRYENEEAVDDSQLPKDRFSAERLKGVDSTLKIQPAELGDSAVYLCASSPELAEETQYFGPGTRLLVL.

This clone was picked up one time. This sequence joins TRBV28 and TRBJ2-7, with 9 bases matching TRBD1. Germline V gene data show CDR1 as MDHEN and CDR2 as SYDVKM. The CDR3 loop spans 15 amino acids. Trimming removed 7 bases from V and 3 bases from J; junction bases left unmatched: 10. CDR3 sequence (DNA): TGTGCCAGCACCGTCCCCCCGGGACAGGGCTACGAGCAGTACTTC. Its translation: CASTVPPGQGYEQYF.

This clone appeared a few times. The rearrangement joins TRBV5-4 to TRBJ1-1; the match to TRBD1 covers 8 bases. This CDR3 contains 14 residues. CDR1 SGHNT and CDR2 YYREEE come from the germline V gene (reference sequence). With V trimmed by 2 bases and J by 4 bases, 4 bases remained unmatched. DNA for the CDR3: TGTGCCAGCAGCTTTGACAGGGGAAGCACTGAAGCTTTCTTT. It translates to CASSFDRGSTEAFF.

CDR3 sequence (DNA): TGTGCCAGCAGCTTAGACCTAGCCGGAGCAGATACGCAGTATTTT. It translates to CASSLDLAGADTQYF. This chain connects TRBV7-3 to TRBJ2-3; maybe TRBD2 (5 bases). Per germline, CDR1 SGHTA and CDR2 FQGTGA. The CDR3 sequence is 15 residues long. V was cut by 2 bases and J by 4 bases, with 13 bases left in between.

V is TRBV6-5 and J is TRBJ1-1, with D perhaps TRBD1 (6 bases). With 2 bases removed from V and 4 bases from J, the gap between germline ends came to 11 bases. The CDR3 loop spans 14 amino acids. Per germline, CDR1 MNHEY and CDR2 SVGAGI. The DNA of the CDR3 is TGTGCCAGCAGTTACCGACAGGCTTTCACTGAAGCTTTCTTT. Protein: CASSYRQAFTEAFF.

V and J are TRBV7-9 and TRBJ2-3; 10 bases agree with TRBD2. Germline V gene sequence: CDR1 SEHNR, CDR2 FQNEAQ (reference sequence). V was clipped by 1 base and J by 1 base; unmatched bases: 2. This CDR3 is 16 amino acids long. The CDR3 DNA reads as TGTGCCAGCAGCTTAGACCTAGCGGGGGGCACAGATACGCAGTATTTT. Translating gives CASSLDLAGGTDTQYF.

The rearrangement links TRBV7-9 to TRBJ1-1; 7 bases are shared with TRBD1. CDR3 length equals 16 residues. With V trimmed by 1 base and J by 4 bases, 9 bases remained unmatched. From germline, CDR1 is SEHNR and CDR2 FQNEAQ (reference sequence). The CDR3 DNA reads as TGTGCCAGCAGCTTAGATCGCCCAGGGGGTACCACTGAAGCTTTCTTT. Translated: CASSLDRPGGTTEAFF. The variable domain in full, with the rest retrieved from reference TRBV7-9 and TRBJ1-1, is DTGVSQNPRHKITKRGQNVTFRCDPISEHNRLYWYRQTLGQGPEFLTYFQNEAQLEKSRLLSDRFSAERPKGSFSTLEIQRTEQGDSAMYLCASSLDRPGGTTEAFFGQGTRLTVV.

The rearrangement links TRBV5-4 to TRBJ2-3; TRBD2 is a possible D gene (7 bases). This CDR3 contains 16 residues. V was pared by 0 bases and J by 6 bases, with 17 bases between. Per germline, CDR1 SGHNT and CDR2 YYREEE (reference sequence). The CDR3 DNA follows: TGTGCCAGCAGCTTGGAGGTGGGGGGGCCGGCGGATACGCAGTATTTT. Amino acid sequence: CASSLEVGGPADTQYF.